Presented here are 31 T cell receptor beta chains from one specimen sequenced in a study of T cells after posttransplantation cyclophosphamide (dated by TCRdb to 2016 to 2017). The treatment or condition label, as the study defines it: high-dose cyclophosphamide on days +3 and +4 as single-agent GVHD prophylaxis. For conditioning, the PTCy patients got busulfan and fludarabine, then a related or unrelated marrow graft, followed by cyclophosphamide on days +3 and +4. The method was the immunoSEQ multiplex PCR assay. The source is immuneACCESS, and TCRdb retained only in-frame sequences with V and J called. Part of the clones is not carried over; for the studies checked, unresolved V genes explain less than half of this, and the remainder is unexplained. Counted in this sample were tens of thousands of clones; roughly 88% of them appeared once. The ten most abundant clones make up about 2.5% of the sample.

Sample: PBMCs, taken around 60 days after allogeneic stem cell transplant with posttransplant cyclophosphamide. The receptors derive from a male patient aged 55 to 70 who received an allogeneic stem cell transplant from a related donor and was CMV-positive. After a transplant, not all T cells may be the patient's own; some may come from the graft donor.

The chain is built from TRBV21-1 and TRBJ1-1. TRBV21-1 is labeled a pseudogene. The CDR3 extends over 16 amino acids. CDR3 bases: TGTGCCAGCAGCAAAAAGCTCGACGGGTGGCTTATTGAAGCTTTCTTT. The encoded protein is CASSKKLDGWLIEAFF.

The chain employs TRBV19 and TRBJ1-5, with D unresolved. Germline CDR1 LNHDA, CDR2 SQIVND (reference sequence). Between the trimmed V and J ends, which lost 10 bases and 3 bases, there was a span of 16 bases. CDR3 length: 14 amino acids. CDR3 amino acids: CAISLGTDNQPQHF. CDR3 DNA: TGTGCCATATCGCTGGGCACAGACAATCAGCCCCAGCATTTT.

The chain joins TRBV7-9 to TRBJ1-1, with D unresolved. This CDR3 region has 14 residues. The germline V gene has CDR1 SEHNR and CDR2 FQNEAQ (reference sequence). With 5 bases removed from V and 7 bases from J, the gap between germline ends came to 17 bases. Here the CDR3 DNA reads TGTGCCAGCAGCCCCTCGGGAACAGAAGGTGAAGCTTTCTTT. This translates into CASSPSGTEGEAFF.

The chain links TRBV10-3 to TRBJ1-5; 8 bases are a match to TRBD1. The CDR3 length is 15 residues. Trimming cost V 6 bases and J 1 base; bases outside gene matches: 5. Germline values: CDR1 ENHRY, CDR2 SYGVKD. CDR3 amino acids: CAIRPDRDSNQPQHF. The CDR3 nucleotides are TGTGCCATCAGACCGGACAGGGACAGCAATCAGCCCCAGCATTTT.

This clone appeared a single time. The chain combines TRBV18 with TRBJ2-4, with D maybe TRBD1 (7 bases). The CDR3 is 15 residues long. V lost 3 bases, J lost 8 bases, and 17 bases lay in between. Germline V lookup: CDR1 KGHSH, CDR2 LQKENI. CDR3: CASSPISGGGDIQYF. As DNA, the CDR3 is TGTGCCAGCTCACCCATTTCAGGGGGAGGAGACATTCAGTACTTC. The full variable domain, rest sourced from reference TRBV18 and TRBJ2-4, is NAGVMQNPRHLVRRRGQEARLRCSPMKGHSHVYWYRQLPEEGLKFMVYLQKENIIDESGMPKERFSAEFPKEGPSILRIQQVVRGDSAAYFCASSPISGGGDIQYFGAGTRLSVL.

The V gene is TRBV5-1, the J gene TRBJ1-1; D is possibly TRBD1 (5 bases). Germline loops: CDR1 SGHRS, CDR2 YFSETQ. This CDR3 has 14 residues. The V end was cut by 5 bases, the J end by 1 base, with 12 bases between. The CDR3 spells CASSVGGGNTEAFF. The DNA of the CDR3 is TGCGCCAGCAGTGTTGGGGGAGGGAACACTGAAGCTTTCTTT.

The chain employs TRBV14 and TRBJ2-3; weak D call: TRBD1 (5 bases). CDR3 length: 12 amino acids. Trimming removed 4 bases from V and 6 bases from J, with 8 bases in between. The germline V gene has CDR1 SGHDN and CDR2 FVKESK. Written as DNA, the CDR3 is TGTGCCAGCAGCCCCTACAGGGATACGCAGTATTTT. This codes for CASSPYRDTQYF.

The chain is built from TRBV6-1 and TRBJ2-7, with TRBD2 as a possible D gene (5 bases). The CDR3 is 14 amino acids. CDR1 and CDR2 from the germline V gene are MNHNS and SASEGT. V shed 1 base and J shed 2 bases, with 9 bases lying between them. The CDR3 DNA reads TGTGCCAGCAGTGAAGGTGGACTCACCTACGAGCAGTACTTC. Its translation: CASSEGGLTYEQYF.

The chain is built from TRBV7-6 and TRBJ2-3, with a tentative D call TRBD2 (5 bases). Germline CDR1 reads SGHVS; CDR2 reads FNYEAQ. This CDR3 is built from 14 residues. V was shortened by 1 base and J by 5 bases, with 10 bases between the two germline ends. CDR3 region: CASSLGARGDTQYF. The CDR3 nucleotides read TGTGCCAGCAGCTTAGGGGCCCGGGGAGATACGCAGTATTTT.

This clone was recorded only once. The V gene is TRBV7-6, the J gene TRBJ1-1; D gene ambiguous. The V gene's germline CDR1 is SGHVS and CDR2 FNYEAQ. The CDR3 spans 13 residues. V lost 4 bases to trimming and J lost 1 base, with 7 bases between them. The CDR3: CASSSSRNTEAFF. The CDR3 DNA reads TGTGCCAGCAGCTCGAGCCGGAACACTGAAGCTTTCTTT.

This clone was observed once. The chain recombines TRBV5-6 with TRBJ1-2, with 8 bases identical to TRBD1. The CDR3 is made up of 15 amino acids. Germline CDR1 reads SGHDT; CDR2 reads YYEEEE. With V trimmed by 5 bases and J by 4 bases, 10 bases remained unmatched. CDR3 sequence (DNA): TGTGCCAGCAGAAGTTATAAGGGACAGGCCTATGGCTACACCTTC. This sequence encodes CASRSYKGQAYGYTF.

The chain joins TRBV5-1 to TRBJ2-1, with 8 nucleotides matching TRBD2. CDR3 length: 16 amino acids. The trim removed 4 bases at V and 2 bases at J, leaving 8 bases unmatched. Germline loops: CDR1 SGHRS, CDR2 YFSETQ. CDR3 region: CASSPDSLAAYNEQFF. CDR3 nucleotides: TGCGCCAGCAGCCCCGATTCACTAGCGGCCTACAATGAGCAGTTCTTC.

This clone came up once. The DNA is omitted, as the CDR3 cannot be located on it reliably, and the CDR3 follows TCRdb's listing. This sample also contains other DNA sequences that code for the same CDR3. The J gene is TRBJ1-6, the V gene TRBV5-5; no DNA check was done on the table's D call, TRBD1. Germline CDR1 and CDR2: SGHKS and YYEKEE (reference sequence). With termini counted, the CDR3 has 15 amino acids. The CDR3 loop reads CASSSSDRGYSPLHF.

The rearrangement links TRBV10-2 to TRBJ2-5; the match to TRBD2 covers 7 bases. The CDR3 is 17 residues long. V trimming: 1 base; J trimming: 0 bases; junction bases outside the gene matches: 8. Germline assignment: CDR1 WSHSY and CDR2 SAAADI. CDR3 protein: CASSELYTGGNQETQYF. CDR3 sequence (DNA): TGCGCCAGCAGTGAGTTATATACCGGGGGGAACCAAGAGACCCAGTACTTC.

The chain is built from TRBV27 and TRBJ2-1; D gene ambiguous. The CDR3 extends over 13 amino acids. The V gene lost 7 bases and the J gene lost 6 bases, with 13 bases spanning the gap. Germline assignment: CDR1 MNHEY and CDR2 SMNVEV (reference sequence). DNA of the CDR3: TGTGCCAGCATGCAACTGTTCTTCAATGAGCAGTTCTTC. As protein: CASMQLFFNEQFF.

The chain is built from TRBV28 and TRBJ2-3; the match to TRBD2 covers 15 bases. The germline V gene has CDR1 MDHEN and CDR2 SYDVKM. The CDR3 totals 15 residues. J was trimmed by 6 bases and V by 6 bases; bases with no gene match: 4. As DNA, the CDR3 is TGTGCCAGCAGGGCCGGGACTAGCGGGGGGGATACGCAGTATTTT. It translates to CASRAGTSGGDTQYF.

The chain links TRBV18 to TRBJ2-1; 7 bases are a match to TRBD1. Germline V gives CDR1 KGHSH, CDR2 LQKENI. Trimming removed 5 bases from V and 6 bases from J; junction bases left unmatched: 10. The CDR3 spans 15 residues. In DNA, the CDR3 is TGTGCCAGCTCAGAAGACAGGGCCGTTGTCAATGAGCAGTTCTTC. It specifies CASSEDRAVVNEQFF.

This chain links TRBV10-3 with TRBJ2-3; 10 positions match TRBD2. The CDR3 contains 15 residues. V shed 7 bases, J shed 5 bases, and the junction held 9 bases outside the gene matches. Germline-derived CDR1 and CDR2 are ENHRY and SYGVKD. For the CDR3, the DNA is TGTGCCATCACTGGTAGCGGGGGGTTGGGAGATACGCAGTATTTT. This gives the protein CAITGSGGLGDTQYF.

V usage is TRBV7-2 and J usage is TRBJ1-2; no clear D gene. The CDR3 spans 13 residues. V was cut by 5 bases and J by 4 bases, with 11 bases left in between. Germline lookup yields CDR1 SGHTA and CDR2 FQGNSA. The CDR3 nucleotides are TGTGCCAGCAGCAGAGACACCGCCTATGGCTACACCTTC. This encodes CASSRDTAYGYTF.

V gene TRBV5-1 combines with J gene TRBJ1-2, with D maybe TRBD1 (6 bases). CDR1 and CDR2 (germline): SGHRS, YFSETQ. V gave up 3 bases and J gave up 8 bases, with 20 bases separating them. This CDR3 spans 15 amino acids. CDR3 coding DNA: TGCGCCAGCAGCTGGGGGCAGTCGGGTAGCGAAGGCTACACCTTC. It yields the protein CASSWGQSGSEGYTF.

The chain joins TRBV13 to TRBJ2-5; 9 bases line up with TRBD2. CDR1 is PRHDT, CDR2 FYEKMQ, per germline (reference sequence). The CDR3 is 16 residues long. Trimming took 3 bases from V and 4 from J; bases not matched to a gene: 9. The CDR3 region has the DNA TGTGCCAGCAGCTTGTCTCGAAGTAGCGGGGGAGAGACCCAGTACTTC. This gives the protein CASSLSRSSGGETQYF. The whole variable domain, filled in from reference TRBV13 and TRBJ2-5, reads AAGVIQSPRHLIKEKRETATLKCYPIPRHDTVYWYQQGPGQDPQFLISFYEKMQSDKGSIPDRFSAQQFSDYHSELNMSSLELGDSALYFCASSLSRSSGGETQYFGPGTRLLVL.

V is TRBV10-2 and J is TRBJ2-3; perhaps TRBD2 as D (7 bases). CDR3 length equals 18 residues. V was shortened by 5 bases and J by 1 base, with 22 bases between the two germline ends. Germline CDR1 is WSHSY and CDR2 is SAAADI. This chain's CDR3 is CASSNLIGGGLGTDTQYF. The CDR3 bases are TGCGCCAGCAGTAACTTGATTGGGGGGGGGCTTGGCACAGATACGCAGTATTTT.

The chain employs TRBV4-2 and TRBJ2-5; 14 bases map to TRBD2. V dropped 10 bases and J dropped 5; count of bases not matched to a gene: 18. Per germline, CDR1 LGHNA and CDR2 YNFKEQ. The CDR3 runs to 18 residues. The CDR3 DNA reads TGTGCCAAAAGAGGGACTAGCGGGGGCCGGGATGCTAAGGAGACCCAGTACTTC. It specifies CAKRGTSGGRDAKETQYF.

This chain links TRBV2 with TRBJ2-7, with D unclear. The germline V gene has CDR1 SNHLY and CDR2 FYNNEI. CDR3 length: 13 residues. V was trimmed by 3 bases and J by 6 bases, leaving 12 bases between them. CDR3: CASSEVTAGEQYV. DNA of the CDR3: TGTGCCAGCAGTGAGGTTACAGCCGGCGAGCAGTACGTC.

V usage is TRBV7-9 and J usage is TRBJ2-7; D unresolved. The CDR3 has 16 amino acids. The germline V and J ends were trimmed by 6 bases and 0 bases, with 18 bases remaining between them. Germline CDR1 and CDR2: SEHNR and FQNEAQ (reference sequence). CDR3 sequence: CASSSVPQQSSYEQYF. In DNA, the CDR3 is TGTGCCAGCAGTTCCGTCCCCCAACAGAGCTCCTACGAGCAGTACTTC.

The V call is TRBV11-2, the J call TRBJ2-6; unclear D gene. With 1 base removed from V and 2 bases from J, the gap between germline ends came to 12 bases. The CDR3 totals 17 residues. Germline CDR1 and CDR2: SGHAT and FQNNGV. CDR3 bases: TGTGCCAGCAGCTTAGTGCTGGGCAGAGCTGGGGCCAACGTCCTGACTTTC. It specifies CASSLVLGRAGANVLTF.

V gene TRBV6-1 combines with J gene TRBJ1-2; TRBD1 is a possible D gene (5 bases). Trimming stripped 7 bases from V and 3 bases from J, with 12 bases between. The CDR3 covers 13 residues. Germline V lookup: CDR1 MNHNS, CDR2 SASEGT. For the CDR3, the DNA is TGTGCCAGCACCGAAGGGACTTACTATGGCTACACCTTC. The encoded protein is CASTEGTYYGYTF.

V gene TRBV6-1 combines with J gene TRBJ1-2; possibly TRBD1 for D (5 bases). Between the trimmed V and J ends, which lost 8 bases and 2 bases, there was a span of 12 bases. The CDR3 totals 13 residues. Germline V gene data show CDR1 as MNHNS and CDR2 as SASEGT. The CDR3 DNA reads TGTGCCAGCGGAGGGACGGTAAACTATGGCTACACCTTC. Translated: CASGGTVNYGYTF.

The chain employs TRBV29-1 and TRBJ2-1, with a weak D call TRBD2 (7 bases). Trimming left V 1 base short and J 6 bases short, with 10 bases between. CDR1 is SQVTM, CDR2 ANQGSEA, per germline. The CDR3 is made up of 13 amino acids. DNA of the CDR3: TGCAGCGTTGAAGTGGGAGGGGGCAATGAGCAGTTCTTC. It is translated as CSVEVGGGNEQFF.

The DNA for the CDR3 is TGTGCCATCAGTGATGGCGCAGGGGGTGCGGGGGAGCTGTTTTTT. Amino acid sequence: CAISDGAGGAGELFF. The genes are TRBV10-3 and TRBJ2-2, with 7 bases matching TRBD1. From germline, CDR1 is ENHRY and CDR2 SYGVKD. The ends lost 3 bases at V and 8 bases at J; junction bases unmatched: 9. The CDR3 is 15 residues long.

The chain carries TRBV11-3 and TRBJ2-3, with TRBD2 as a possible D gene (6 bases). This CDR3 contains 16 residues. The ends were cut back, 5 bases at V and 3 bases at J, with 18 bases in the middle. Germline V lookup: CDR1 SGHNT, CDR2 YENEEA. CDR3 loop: CASSGWTAGGTDTQYF. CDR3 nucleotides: TGTGCCAGCAGCGGATGGACGGCCGGGGGAACAGATACGCAGTATTTT.